This T cell receptor (beta chain) comes out of a study of shared clonotypes between healthy human individuals. Study overall: Donors, aged 18 to 49, were a couple of women and a few men. Findings and limits, study-wide: The low donor count limited represented genetic and exposure-history diversity.

The germline V gene encodes CDR1 LNHDA and CDR2 SQIVND (reference sequence). The CDR3 contains 15 residues. Trimming took off 5 bases at V and 2 bases at J, with 12 bases between the two ends. On this clone: Its antigen remains unidentified.

Splitting of each subset's genomic DNA was done evenly across several immunoSEQ plates. Profiling relied on immunoSEQ multiplex PCR, and the TCRdb table lists in-frame clones only, not all of them. The sample contains around 980,000 clones, 75% to 80% of which appear only once. The sample taken for sequencing was memory CD4+ T cells from PBMCs. This sample's subset: CD45RA-negative fraction. The sequence derives from a man in his late teens or twenties in good health. Some clones in this sample may be carry-over from other donors' samples. The rearrangement links TRBV19 to TRBJ2-2; TRBD1 is a possible D gene (6 bases). The CDR3 here is CASSFQGRNTGELFF. CDR3 DNA: TGTGCCAGTAGTTTTCAGGGGAGAAACACCGGGGAGCTGTTTTTT.